This TCR beta chain comes out of a study of OX40 agonist ivuxolimab in advanced cancers. Generated by immunoSEQ multiplex PCR, the TCRdb table keeps only in-frame clones and is missing some. The sample shows about 21,000 clones, 88% of them seen only once. Material: CD4+ or CD8+ T cells sorted from blood, obtained in a trial of the OX40 agonist ivuxolimab. The receptor comes from an adult with an advanced solid tumor such as melanoma, head and neck, liver or kidney cancer.

The CDR3 protein is CASSLVQRGYNEQFF. The CDR3 DNA reads as TGTGCCAGCAGCTTAGTACAGAGAGGATACAATGAGCAGTTCTTC. V is TRBV7-9 and J is TRBJ2-1, with D unresolved. The CDR3 has 15 residues. V was clipped by 1 base and J by 4 bases, with 11 bases between them. The germline gives CDR1 SEHNR, CDR2 FQNEAQ (reference sequence).